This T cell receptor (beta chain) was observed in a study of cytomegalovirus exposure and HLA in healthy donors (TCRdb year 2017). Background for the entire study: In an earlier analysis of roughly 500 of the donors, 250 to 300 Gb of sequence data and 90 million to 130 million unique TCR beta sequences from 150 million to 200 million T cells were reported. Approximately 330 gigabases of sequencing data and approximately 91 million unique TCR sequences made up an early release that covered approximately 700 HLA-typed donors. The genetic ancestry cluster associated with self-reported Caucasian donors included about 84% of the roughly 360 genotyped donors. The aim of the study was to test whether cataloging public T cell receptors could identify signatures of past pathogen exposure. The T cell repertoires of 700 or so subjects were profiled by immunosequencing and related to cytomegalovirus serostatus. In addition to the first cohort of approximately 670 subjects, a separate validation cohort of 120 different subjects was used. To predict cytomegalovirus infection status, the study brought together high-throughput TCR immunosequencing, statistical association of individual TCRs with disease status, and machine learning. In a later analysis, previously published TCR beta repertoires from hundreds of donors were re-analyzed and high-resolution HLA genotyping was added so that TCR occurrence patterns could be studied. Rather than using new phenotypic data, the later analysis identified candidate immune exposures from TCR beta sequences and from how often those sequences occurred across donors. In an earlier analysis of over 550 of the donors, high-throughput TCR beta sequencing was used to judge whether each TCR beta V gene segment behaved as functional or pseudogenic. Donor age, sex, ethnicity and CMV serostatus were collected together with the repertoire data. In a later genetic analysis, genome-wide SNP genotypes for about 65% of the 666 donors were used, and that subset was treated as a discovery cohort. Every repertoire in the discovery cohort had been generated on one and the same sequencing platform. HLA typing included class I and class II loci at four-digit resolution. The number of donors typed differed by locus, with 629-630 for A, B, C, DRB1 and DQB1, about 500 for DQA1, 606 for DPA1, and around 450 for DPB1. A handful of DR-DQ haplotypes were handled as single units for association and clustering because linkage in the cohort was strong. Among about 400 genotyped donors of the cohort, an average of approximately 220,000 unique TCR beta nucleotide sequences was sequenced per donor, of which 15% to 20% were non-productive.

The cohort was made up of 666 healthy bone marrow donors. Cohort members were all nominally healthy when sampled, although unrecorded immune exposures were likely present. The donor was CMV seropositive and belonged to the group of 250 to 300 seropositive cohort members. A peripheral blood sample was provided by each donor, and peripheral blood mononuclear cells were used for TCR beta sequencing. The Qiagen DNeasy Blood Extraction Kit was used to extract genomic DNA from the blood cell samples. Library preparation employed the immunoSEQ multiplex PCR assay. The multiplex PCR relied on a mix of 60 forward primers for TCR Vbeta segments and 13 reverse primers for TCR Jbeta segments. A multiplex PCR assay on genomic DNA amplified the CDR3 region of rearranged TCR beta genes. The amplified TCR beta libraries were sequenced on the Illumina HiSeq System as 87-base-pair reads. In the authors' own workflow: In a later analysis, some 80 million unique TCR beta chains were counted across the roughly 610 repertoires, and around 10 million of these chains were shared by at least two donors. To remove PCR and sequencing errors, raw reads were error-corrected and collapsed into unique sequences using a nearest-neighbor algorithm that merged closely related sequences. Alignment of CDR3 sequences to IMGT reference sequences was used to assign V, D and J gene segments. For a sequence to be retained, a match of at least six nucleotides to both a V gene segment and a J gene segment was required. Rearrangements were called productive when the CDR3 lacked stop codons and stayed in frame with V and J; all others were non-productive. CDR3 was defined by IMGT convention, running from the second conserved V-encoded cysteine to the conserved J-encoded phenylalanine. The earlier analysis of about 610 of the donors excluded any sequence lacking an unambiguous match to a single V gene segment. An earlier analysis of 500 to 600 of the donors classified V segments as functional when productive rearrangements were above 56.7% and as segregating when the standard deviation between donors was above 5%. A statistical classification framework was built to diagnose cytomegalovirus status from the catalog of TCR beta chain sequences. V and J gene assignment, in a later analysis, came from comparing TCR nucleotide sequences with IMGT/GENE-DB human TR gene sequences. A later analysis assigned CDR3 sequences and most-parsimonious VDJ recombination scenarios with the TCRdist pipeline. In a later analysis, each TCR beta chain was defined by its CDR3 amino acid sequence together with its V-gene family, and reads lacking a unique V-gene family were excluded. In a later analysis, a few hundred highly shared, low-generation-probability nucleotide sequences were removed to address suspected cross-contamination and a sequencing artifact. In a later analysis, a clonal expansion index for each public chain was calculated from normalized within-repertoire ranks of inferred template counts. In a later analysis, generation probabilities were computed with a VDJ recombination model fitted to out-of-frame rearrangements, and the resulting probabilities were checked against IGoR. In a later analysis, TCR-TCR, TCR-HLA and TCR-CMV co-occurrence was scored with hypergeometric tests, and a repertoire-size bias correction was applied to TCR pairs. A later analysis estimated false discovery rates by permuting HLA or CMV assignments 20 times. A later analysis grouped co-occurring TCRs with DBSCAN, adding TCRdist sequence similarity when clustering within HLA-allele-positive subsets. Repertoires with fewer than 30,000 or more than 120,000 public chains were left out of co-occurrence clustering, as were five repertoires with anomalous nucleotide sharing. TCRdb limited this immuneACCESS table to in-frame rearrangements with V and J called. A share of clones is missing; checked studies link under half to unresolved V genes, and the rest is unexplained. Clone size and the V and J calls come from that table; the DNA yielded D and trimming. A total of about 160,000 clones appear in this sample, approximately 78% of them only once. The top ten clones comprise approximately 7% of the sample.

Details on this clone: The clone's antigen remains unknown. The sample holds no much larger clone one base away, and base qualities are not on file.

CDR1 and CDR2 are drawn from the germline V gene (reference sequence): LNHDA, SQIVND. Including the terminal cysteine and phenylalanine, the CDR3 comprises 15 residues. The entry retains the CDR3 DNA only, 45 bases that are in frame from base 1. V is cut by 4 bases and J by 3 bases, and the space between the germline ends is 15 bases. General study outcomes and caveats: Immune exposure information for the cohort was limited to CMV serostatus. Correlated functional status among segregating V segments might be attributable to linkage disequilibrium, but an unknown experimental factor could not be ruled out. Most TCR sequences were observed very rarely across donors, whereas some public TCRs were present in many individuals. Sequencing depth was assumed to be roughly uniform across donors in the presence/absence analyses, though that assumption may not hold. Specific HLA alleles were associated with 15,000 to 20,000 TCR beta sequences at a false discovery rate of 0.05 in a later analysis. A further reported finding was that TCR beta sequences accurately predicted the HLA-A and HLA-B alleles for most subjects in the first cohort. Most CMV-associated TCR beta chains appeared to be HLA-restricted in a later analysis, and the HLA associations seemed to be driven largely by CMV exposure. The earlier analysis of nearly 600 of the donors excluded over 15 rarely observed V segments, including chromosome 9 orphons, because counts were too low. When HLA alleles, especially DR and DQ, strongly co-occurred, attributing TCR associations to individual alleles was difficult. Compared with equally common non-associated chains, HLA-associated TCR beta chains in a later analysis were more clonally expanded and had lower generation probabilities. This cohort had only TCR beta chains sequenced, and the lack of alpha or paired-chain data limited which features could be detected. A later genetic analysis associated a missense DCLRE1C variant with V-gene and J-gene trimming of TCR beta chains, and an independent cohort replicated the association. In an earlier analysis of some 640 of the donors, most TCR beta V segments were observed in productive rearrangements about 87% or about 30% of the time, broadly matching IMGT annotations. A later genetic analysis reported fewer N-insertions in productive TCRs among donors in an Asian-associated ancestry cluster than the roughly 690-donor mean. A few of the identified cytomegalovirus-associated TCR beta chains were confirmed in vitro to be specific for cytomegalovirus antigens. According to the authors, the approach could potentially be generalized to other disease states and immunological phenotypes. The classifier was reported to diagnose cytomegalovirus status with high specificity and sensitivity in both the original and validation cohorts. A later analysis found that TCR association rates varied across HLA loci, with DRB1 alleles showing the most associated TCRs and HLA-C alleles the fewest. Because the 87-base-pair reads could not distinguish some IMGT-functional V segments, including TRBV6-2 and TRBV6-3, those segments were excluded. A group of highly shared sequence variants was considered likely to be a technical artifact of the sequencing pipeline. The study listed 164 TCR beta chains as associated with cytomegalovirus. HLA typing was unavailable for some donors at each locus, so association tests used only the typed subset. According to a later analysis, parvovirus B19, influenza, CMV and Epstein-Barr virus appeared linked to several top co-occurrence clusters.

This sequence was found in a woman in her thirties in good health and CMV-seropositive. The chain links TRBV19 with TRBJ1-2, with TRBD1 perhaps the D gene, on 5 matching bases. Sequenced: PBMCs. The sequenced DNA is TGTGCCAGTAGTACCCCCGGGGGGGTGTACTATGGCTACACCTTC. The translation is CASSTPGGVYYGYTF.